This is a list of T cell receptor beta chains from one sample in a study of blood T cell repertoires in COVID-19. Assay used: immunoSEQ multiplex PCR; TCRdb lists only in-frame clones, some missing. The table lists around 83,000 clones, about 84% of them singletons, with 13% to 15% in the top ten. Material: peripheral blood. The receptors were sampled from a woman in her 70s with acute or convalescent COVID-19. Both conserved end residues are part of each CDR3. Each record gives: CDR3 protein, CDR3 DNA, D gene, J gene, V gene, clone size. A D gene is named only where the DNA matches it firmly. The listing skips clone size in some rows; elsewhere it reads once, few, many or a size class.

CDR3aa: CASSRRDVNNEQFF
CDR3nt: TGTGCCAGCAGCCGCCGGGATGTGAACAATGAGCAGTTCTTC
d_gene: .
j_gene: TRBJ2-1
v_gene: TRBV11-3
abundance: .

CDR3aa: CASSFQYNEQFF
CDR3nt: TGTGCCAGCAGCTTCCAATACAATGAGCAGTTCTTC
d_gene: .
j_gene: TRBJ2-1
v_gene: TRBV11-3
abundance: .

CDR3aa: CSVDTAGGGNEQFF
CDR3nt: TGCAGCGTTGATACGGCGGGAGGGGGCAATGAGCAGTTCTTC
d_gene: TRBD2
j_gene: TRBJ2-1
v_gene: TRBV29-1
abundance: .

CDR3aa: CASSLWDRGPNTEAFF
CDR3nt: TGTGCCAGCAGTTTATGGGACAGGGGGCCGAACACTGAAGCTTTCTTT
d_gene: TRBD1
j_gene: TRBJ1-1
v_gene: TRBV28
abundance: .

CDR3aa: CASRTRHQGDTEAFF
CDR3nt: TGTGCCAGTAGGACCCGGCACCAGGGGGACACTGAAGCTTTCTTT
d_gene: TRBD1
j_gene: TRBJ1-1
v_gene: TRBV19
abundance: few

CDR3aa: CASSFESGYGYTF
CDR3nt: TGTGCCAGCAGCTTCGAGTCCGGCTATGGCTACACCTTC
d_gene: .
j_gene: TRBJ1-2
v_gene: TRBV2
abundance: .

CDR3aa: CSVSGYNEQFF
CDR3nt: TGCAGCGTCTCAGGGTACAATGAGCAGTTCTTC
d_gene: .
j_gene: TRBJ2-1
v_gene: TRBV29-1
abundance: .

CDR3aa: CASSLASNEKLFF
CDR3nt: TGCGCCAGCAGCTTGGCCTCTAATGAAAAACTGTTTTTT
d_gene: .
j_gene: TRBJ1-4
v_gene: TRBV5-1
abundance: .

CDR3aa: CSASPAGGLDTQYF
CDR3nt: TGCAGTGCTAGTCCAGCGGGAGGTTTAGATACGCAGTATTTT
d_gene: TRBD2
j_gene: TRBJ2-3
v_gene: TRBV20-1
abundance: .

CDR3aa: CAWKRLAQTGELFF
CDR3nt: TGTGCCTGGAAAAGACTAGCTCAAACCGGGGAGCTGTTTTTT
d_gene: TRBD2
j_gene: TRBJ2-2
v_gene: TRBV30
abundance: .

CDR3aa: CASSPQRTQYF
CDR3nt: TGTGCCAGCAGCCCACAGCGGACGCAGTATTTT
d_gene: .
j_gene: TRBJ2-3
v_gene: TRBV7-2
abundance: .

CDR3aa: CASSLGQLDTQYF
CDR3nt: TGTGCCAGCAGCCTAGGACAGCTTGATACGCAGTATTTT
d_gene: .
j_gene: TRBJ2-3
v_gene: TRBV28
abundance: .

CDR3aa: CASSILGGGTDTQYF
CDR3nt: TGTGCCAGCAGCATACTCGGGGGTGGGACAGATACGCAGTATTTT
d_gene: .
j_gene: TRBJ2-3
v_gene: TRBV9
abundance: .

CDR3aa: CASSFQEKNIQYF
CDR3nt: TGTGCCAGCAGCTTTCAGGAAAAAAACATTCAGTACTTC
d_gene: .
j_gene: TRBJ2-4
v_gene: TRBV11-2
abundance: .

CDR3aa: CASSTQGTDTQYF
CDR3nt: TGTGCCAGCAGTACACAGGGAACAGATACGCAGTATTTT
d_gene: .
j_gene: TRBJ2-3
v_gene: TRBV6-6
abundance: .

CDR3aa: CASRPQVLYTEAFF
CDR3nt: TGTGCCAGCAGGCCTCAGGTGCTGTACACTGAAGCTTTCTTT
d_gene: .
j_gene: TRBJ1-1
v_gene: TRBV28
abundance: .

CDR3aa: CASSQGARTEAFF
CDR3nt: TGTGCCAGCTCGCAGGGGGCCCGGACTGAAGCTTTCTTT
d_gene: TRBD1
j_gene: TRBJ1-1
v_gene: TRBV18
abundance: .

CDR3aa: CASSVPPRAGDRPDTQYF
CDR3nt: TGTGCCAGCAGTGTCCCCCCCCGAGCGGGAGACCGCCCAGATACGCAGTATTTT
d_gene: TRBD2
j_gene: TRBJ2-3
v_gene: TRBV27
abundance: .

CDR3aa: CASSPAGTSGGGTQYF
CDR3nt: TGTGCCAGCAGCCCAGCCGGGACTAGCGGGGGTGGTACGCAGTATTTT
d_gene: TRBD2
j_gene: TRBJ2-3
v_gene: TRBV7-9
abundance: .

CDR3aa: CASGDRGESPLHF
CDR3nt: TGTGCCAGTGGGGACAGGGGGGAGTCACCCCTCCACTTT
d_gene: TRBD1
j_gene: TRBJ1-6
v_gene: TRBV19
abundance: .

CDR3aa: CASTPGTPSYNEQFF
CDR3nt: TGTGCCAGCACGCCCGGTACTCCCTCCTACAATGAGCAGTTCTTC
d_gene: .
j_gene: TRBJ2-1
v_gene: TRBV9
abundance: many

CDR3aa: CASSKDGTGLASTDTQYF
CDR3nt: TGTGCCAGCAGCAAAGACGGAACGGGACTAGCTAGCACAGATACGCAGTATTTT
d_gene: .
j_gene: TRBJ2-3
v_gene: TRBV21-1
abundance: .

CDR3aa: CASSVGSGGNYGYTF
CDR3nt: TGTGCCAGCAGCGTAGGGTCAGGGGGGAACTATGGCTACACCTTC
d_gene: TRBD1
j_gene: TRBJ1-2
v_gene: TRBV9
abundance: .

CDR3aa: CASSLAGTGRANYGYTF
CDR3nt: TGTGCCAGCAGCTTAGCGGGGACGGGGAGGGCTAACTATGGCTACACCTTC
d_gene: .
j_gene: TRBJ1-2
v_gene: TRBV7-6
abundance: .

CDR3aa: CASSLGQGRETQYF
CDR3nt: TGCGCCAGCAGCTTGGGGCAGGGGAGAGAGACCCAGTACTTC
d_gene: .
j_gene: TRBJ2-5
v_gene: TRBV5-1
abundance: .

CDR3aa: CASSAHIDSNQPQHF
CDR3nt: TGTGCCAGTAGTGCCCACATCGATAGCAATCAGCCCCAGCATTTT
d_gene: .
j_gene: TRBJ1-5
v_gene: TRBV19
abundance: .

CDR3aa: CASSFGTRAGGYTF
CDR3nt: TGTGCCAGCAGTTTCGGGACCCGCGCGGGAGGCTACACCTTC
d_gene: .
j_gene: TRBJ1-2
v_gene: TRBV6-2/TRBV6-3
abundance: .

CDR3aa: CATSSANTGELFF
CDR3nt: TGTGCCACCAGCTCCGCGAACACCGGGGAGCTGTTTTTT
d_gene: .
j_gene: TRBJ2-2
v_gene: TRBV24-1
abundance: .

CDR3aa: CARLTGGAGGAGNEQFF
CDR3nt: TGTGCCCGTCTTACGGGCGGGGCGGGGGGCGCGGGGAATGAGCAGTTCTTC
d_gene: TRBD2
j_gene: TRBJ2-1
v_gene: TRBV19
abundance: .

CDR3aa: CASRSLLTGKNIQYF
CDR3nt: TGTGCCAGTAGGTCCCTACTCACAGGCAAAAACATTCAGTACTTC
d_gene: .
j_gene: TRBJ2-4
v_gene: TRBV19
abundance: .

CDR3aa: CASSQDIVTGTRSTEAFF
CDR3nt: TGTGCCAGCAGCCAAGATATCGTGACAGGGACAAGAAGCACTGAAGCTTTCTTT
d_gene: TRBD1
j_gene: TRBJ1-1
v_gene: TRBV4-2
abundance: .

CDR3aa: CASSFAVGNTEAFF
CDR3nt: TGTGCCAGCAGCTTTGCTGTCGGGAACACTGAAGCTTTCTTT
d_gene: .
j_gene: TRBJ1-1
v_gene: TRBV5-4
abundance: .

CDR3aa: CASSSRDRGSYTEAFF
CDR3nt: TGTGCCAGCAGCTCTCGGGACAGGGGATCGTACACTGAAGCTTTCTTT
d_gene: TRBD1
j_gene: TRBJ1-1
v_gene: TRBV5-6
abundance: .

CDR3aa: CASSATGTSGNLDTQYF
CDR3nt: TGTGCCAGTAGTGCCACCGGGACTAGCGGGAATTTGGATACGCAGTATTTT
d_gene: TRBD2
j_gene: TRBJ2-3
v_gene: TRBV19
abundance: .

CDR3aa: CASRRGGQNQPQHF
CDR3nt: TGTGCCAGCAGGAGGGGTGGACAGAATCAGCCCCAGCATTTT
d_gene: .
j_gene: TRBJ1-5
v_gene: TRBV6-5
abundance: .

CDR3aa: CATGRTGGDYGYTF
CDR3nt: TGTGCCACCGGTAGGACAGGGGGGGACTATGGCTACACCTTC
d_gene: TRBD1
j_gene: TRBJ1-2
v_gene: TRBV15
abundance: .

CDR3aa: CASSVNTGTGIIQETQYF
CDR3nt: TGTGCCAGCAGCGTTAATACCGGGACAGGTATTATCCAAGAGACCCAGTACTTC
d_gene: TRBD1
j_gene: TRBJ2-5
v_gene: TRBV7-9
abundance: few

CDR3aa: CASSRNSGLAGDGQFF
CDR3nt: TGTGCCAGCAGTCGAAACTCGGGACTAGCGGGAGACGGGCAGTTCTTC
d_gene: TRBD2
j_gene: TRBJ2-1
v_gene: TRBV7-2
abundance: once

CDR3aa: CASSQALGLALSNEQFF
CDR3nt: TGTGCCAGCAGCCAAGCTCTGGGACTAGCCCTTAGCAATGAGCAGTTCTTC
d_gene: TRBD2
j_gene: TRBJ2-1
v_gene: TRBV3-1/TRBV3-2
abundance: .

CDR3aa: CSGSRDRGDEQFF
CDR3nt: TGCAGCGGAAGCCGGGACAGGGGAGATGAGCAGTTCTTC
d_gene: TRBD1
j_gene: TRBJ2-1
v_gene: TRBV29-1
abundance: .

CDR3aa: CATSPSGTGTDTQYF
CDR3nt: TGTGCCACCAGTCCATCGGGGACAGGCACAGATACGCAGTATTTT
d_gene: TRBD1
j_gene: TRBJ2-3
v_gene: TRBV15
abundance: .

CDR3aa: CASSRQGYQYF
CDR3nt: TGTGCCAGCAGCCGACAGGGATACCAGTACTTC
d_gene: TRBD1
j_gene: TRBJ2-5
v_gene: TRBV5-6
abundance: few

CDR3aa: CASSEQGTEAFF
CDR3nt: TGTGCCAGCAGTGAACAGGGAACTGAAGCTTTCTTT
d_gene: .
j_gene: TRBJ1-1
v_gene: TRBV25-1
abundance: .